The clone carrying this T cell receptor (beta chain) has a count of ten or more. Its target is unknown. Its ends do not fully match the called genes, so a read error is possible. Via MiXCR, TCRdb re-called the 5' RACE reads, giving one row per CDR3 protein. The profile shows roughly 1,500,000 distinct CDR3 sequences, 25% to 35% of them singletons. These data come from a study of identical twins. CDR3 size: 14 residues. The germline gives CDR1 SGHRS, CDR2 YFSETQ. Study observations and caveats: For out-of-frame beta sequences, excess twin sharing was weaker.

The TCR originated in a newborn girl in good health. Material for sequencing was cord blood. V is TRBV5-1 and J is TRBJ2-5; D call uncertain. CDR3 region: CASSLEWGQETQYF. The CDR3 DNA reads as TGTGCCAGCAGTTTAGAGTGGGGACAAGAGACCCAGTACTTC.